This TCR beta chain was found in a study of cytotoxic CD8 clonotypes in ibrutinib-treated CLL. This clone was counted between two and nine times. Target depth was 1 in 200,000 to 1 in 1 million T cells, about 10x per clonotype. Method: immunoSEQ multiplex PCR; TCRdb's copy keeps in-frame clones and lacks some. The data show hundreds of thousands of clones, under 75% seen once. V lost 3 bases and J lost 8, with 10 bases in between. Germline V CDR1 and CDR2: SGHDT, YYEEEE. The CDR3 is made up of 12 amino acids. Source: PBMCs, taken after 24 months of ibrutinib treatment. The TCR originated in a human donor with chronic lymphocytic leukemia. The chain uses TRBV5-6 and TRBJ2-3; D perhaps matches TRBD2 (5 bases). The CDR3 loop reads CASSSGVSTQYF. The CDR3 region has the DNA TGTGCCAGCAGCTCCGGGGTGTCTACGCAGTATTTT.